This T cell receptor (beta chain) was recovered during a study of T-cell reconstitution after alpha-beta-depleted transplantation in children. In this sample, this clonotype turned up a few times. Unique molecular identifiers were used in preparing the TCRbeta library. TCRdb analysed the PCR reads with MiXCR anew, one entry per CDR3 protein. The table lists about 980,000 distinct CDR3 sequences, about 30% of them singletons, with about 28% in the top ten. The sequenced sample was PBMCs, mostly from graft donor cells, obtained 360 days after TCRalphabeta/CD19-depleted stem cell transplant. This clonotype was sampled from a boy less than two years old who had a stem cell transplant for SCID, so the T cells may come from the graft donor.

CDR3 sequence (DNA): TGTGCCACCAGCAGAGTCGGGGGATTCAGGGACAATGAGCAGTTCTTC. Translating it yields CATSRVGGFRDNEQFF. The V call is TRBV15, the J call TRBJ2-1, with a tentative D call TRBD2 (6 bases). Trimming left V 1 base short and J 5 bases short, with 15 bases between. The CDR3 runs 16 residues. The V gene's germline CDR1 is LNHNV and CDR2 YYDKDF (reference sequence).